The 25 T cell receptor beta chains given below trace back to one sample, sequenced in a study of blood T cell repertoires in COVID-19. Sequencing was performed with immunoSEQ multiplex PCR; in TCRdb, only in-frame clones are kept and a portion is missing. The sample has over 110,000 clones, approximately 80% seen once. The sequencing sample was made of peripheral blood. These TCRs come from a man in his 70s who had recovered from COVID-19.

The gene calls are TRBV21-1 and TRBJ1-2; the D segment call TRBD1 is taken from the table without a DNA check. TRBV21-1 is shown as a pseudogene. The CDR3 extends over 18 amino acids. CDR3 nucleotides: TGTGCCAGCAGCAAAAGTGAGGACAGGGGCCTTGGAGGCTATGGCTACACCTTC. Its translation: CASSKSEDRGLGGYGYTF.

The count of this clone is one. CDR3 DNA sequence: TGTGCCAGCAGCCAGATTCGACTAGCGGATCCATACAATGAGCAGTTCTTC. Protein product: CASSQIRLADPYNEQFF. The chain couples TRBV7-2 to TRBJ2-1; 9 bases match TRBD2. This CDR3 is 17 amino acids long. Germline loops: CDR1 SGHTA, CDR2 FQGNSA. The V gene end was trimmed by 5 bases and the J gene end by 4 bases; junction bases not matched to a gene: 12.

The rearrangement joins TRBV7-8 to TRBJ2-2; 9 bases line up with TRBD2. After removal of 7 bases from V and 3 bases from J, the junction contained 6 bases not matched to a gene. CDR1 SGHVS and CDR2 FQNEAQ come from the germline V gene. This CDR3 has 15 amino acids. CDR3: CASTVSGSYTGELFF. The CDR3 nucleotides read TGTGCCAGCACCGTTAGCGGGAGTTACACCGGGGAGCTGTTTTTT.

The genes are TRBV11-2 and TRBJ2-5; unclear D gene. Germline lookup yields CDR1 SGHAT and CDR2 FQNNGV. V lost 1 base and J lost 7, with 13 bases in between. The CDR3 is 14 amino acids. CDR3 sequence (DNA): TGTGCCAGCAGCTTAGTAGGCGCGCCGGGGACCCAGTACTTC. Translating gives CASSLVGAPGTQYF. Supplemented by reference TRBV11-2 and TRBJ2-5, the full variable domain reads EAGVAQSPRYKIIEKRQSVAFWCNPISGHATLYWYQQILGQGPKLLIQFQNNGVVDDSQLPKDRFSAERLKGVDSTLKIQPAKLEDSAVYLCASSLVGAPGTQYFGPGTRLLVL.

This clone was observed a handful of times. The CDR3 bases are TGTGCCAGCTCCCGGGACACAATTCTTACCGAGCAGTACTTC. Its protein product is CASSRDTILTEQYF. The chain employs TRBV2 and TRBJ2-7, with D maybe TRBD1 (6 bases). Germline V CDR1 and CDR2: SNHLY, FYNNEI. The CDR3 runs 14 residues. V lost 8 bases, J lost 6 bases, and 20 bases lay in between.

This clone was picked up a small number of times. A junction end diverges from the germline sequence, so it may reflect a read error. The CDR3 DNA is TGCAGTGCCAGAGACGGCTACGAGCAGTACTTC. As protein: CSARDGYEQYF. The chain joins TRBV20-1 to TRBJ2-7, with D hard to call. Germline V CDR1 and CDR2: DFQATT, SNEGSKA (reference sequence). CDR3 length: 11 amino acids.

This clone was seen a handful of times. The chain couples TRBV7-9 to TRBJ1-4; 9 nucleotides line up with TRBD1. CDR3 size: 17 residues. Unmatched junction bases numbered 12, after V lost 3 bases and J lost 7 bases. Germline loops: CDR1 SEHNR, CDR2 FQNEAQ (reference sequence). The CDR3 coding sequence is TGTGCCAGCAGCTTTCCCCGGACAGGGGAGGGGAGTGAAAAACTGTTTTTT. It specifies CASSFPRTGEGSEKLFF.

The chain uses TRBV24-1 and TRBJ2-1; 12 nucleotides line up with TRBD2. Germline-derived CDR1 and CDR2 are KGHDR and SFDVKD. The CDR3 contains 16 residues. V lost 3 bases, J lost 5 bases, and 4 bases stayed unmatched. The CDR3 sequence is CATSDPSSGRDNEQFF. Here the CDR3 DNA reads TGTGCCACCAGTGATCCCTCTAGCGGGAGGGACAATGAGCAGTTCTTC.

The J gene is TRBJ1-3, the V gene TRBV5-1; D is perhaps TRBD1 (5 bases). Trimming cost V 0 bases and J 4 bases, with 8 bases left between them. Germline lookup yields CDR1 SGHRS and CDR2 YFSETQ. This CDR3 has 14 residues. The CDR3 region is CASSLGGSGNTIYF. The CDR3 DNA is TGCGCCAGCAGCTTGGGGGGCTCCGGAAACACCATATATTTT.

This chain uses TRBV4-1 with TRBJ2-3; D gene uncertain. This CDR3 is 15 amino acids long. CDR1 is MGHRA, CDR2 YSYEKL, per germline. V shed 3 bases and J shed 1 base, with 11 bases lying between them. The CDR3 protein is CASSQGPWGTDTQYF. The CDR3 DNA follows: TGCGCCAGCAGCCAGGGCCCCTGGGGCACAGATACGCAGTATTTT.

CDR3 in DNA: TGTGCCAGCAGTTACACTCCGACACGGGGGGGAGATACGCAGTATTTT. It is translated as CASSYTPTRGGDTQYF. The rearrangement joins TRBV6-5 to TRBJ2-3; 8 bases agree with TRBD2. V trimming: 2 bases; J trimming: 5 bases; junction bases outside the gene matches: 9. Germline V gene data show CDR1 as MNHEY and CDR2 as SVGAGI. The length of the CDR3 is 16 residues.

The chain links TRBV4-2 to TRBJ1-2, with D possibly matching TRBD1 (5 bases). Germline V gene lookup returns CDR1 LGHNA and CDR2 YNFKEQ. The CDR3 spans 14 residues. V was shortened by 1 base and J by 4 bases, with 10 bases between the two germline ends. The CDR3: CASSQVTGVYGYTF. In DNA, the CDR3 is TGTGCCAGCAGCCAAGTTACGGGGGTCTATGGCTACACCTTC.

The chain links TRBV25-1 to TRBJ2-7, with 9 bases fitting TRBD1. This CDR3 is built from 16 residues. The J segment lost 3 bases and the V segment lost 1 base, leaving 7 bases of the junction unmatched. Germline assignment: CDR1 MGHDK and CDR2 SYGVNS. The CDR3, as DNA: TGTGCCAGCAGTGAATGGGGGACAGGGTTGGTCTACGAGCAGTACTTC. Translated: CASSEWGTGLVYEQYF.

The CDR3 sequence is CASSKEEGQGKGSNQPQHF. The CDR3 DNA reads as TGTGCCAGCAGCAAAGAAGAGGGACAGGGGAAGGGATCCAATCAGCCCCAGCATTTT. The rearrangement joins TRBV21-1 to TRBJ1-5; TRBD1, the table's D call, lacks a check against the DNA. TRBV21-1 is given as a pseudogene. This CDR3 is built from 19 residues.

This chain connects TRBV19 to TRBJ1-5, with D possibly matching TRBD1 (5 bases). With 5 bases removed from V and 1 base from J, the gap between germline ends came to 12 bases. Germline V CDR1 and CDR2: LNHDA, SQIVND (reference sequence). This CDR3 region has 15 residues. As DNA, the CDR3 is TGTGCCAGTAGTCTCTACCGACAGAGCAATCAGCCCCAGCATTTT. It encodes CASSLYRQSNQPQHF.

This clone was observed a few times. The V call is TRBV9, the J call TRBJ2-1; tentatively, D is TRBD1 (6 bases). The V end was cut by 0 bases, the J end by 4 bases, with 11 bases between. CDR3 size: 15 residues. Germline assignment: CDR1 SGDLS and CDR2 YYNGEE. The CDR3 DNA follows: TGTGCCAGCAGCGTAGGGACAGCGATTTACAATGAGCAGTTCTTC. Protein product: CASSVGTAIYNEQFF.

This clone has a single count. J is TRBJ2-1 and V is TRBV11-1; 10 bases agree with TRBD2. The CDR3 runs to 16 residues. V shed 5 bases and J 8 bases; nucleotides not matched to a gene: 12. The V gene's germline CDR1 is SGHAT and CDR2 FQDESV (reference sequence). The CDR3 DNA is TGTGCCAGCAGCCGTACGGCTAGCGGGAGCTCCCATGAGCAGTTCTTC. The encoded protein is CASSRTASGSSHEQFF. Full variable domain (rest looked up from reference TRBV11-1 and TRBJ2-1): EAEVAQSPRYKITEKSQAVAFWCDPISGHATLYWYRQILGQGPELLVQFQDESVVDDSQLPKDRFSAERLKGVDSTLKIQPAELGDSAMYLCASSRTASGSSHEQFFGPGTRLTVL.

V gene TRBV6-5 combines with J gene TRBJ2-2; 7 bases line up with TRBD1. The trim removed 9 bases at V and 3 bases at J, leaving 7 bases unmatched. Looked up from germline, CDR1 is MNHEY and CDR2 is SVGAGI. CDR3 size: 14 residues. The CDR3 nucleotides are TGTGCCAGTTACAGGGGAGCGGACACCGGGGAGCTGTTTTTT. As protein: CASYRGADTGELFF.

V is TRBV3-1 (or the pseudogene TRBV3-2) and J is TRBJ2-2; 7 bases line up with TRBD2. J lost 3 bases, V lost 6 bases, and 4 bases had no gene match. Per the germline V gene, CDR1 is LGHDT and CDR2 is YNNKEL (reference sequence). There are 14 residues in the CDR3. CDR3 sequence (DNA): TGTGCCAGCAGAACGGCGGGAGACACCGGGGAGCTGTTTTTT. As protein: CASRTAGDTGELFF.

The chain carries TRBV6-4 and TRBJ2-3, with D possibly being TRBD2 (5 bases). This CDR3 is built from 15 residues. Trimming took 3 bases from V and 2 from J, leaving 12 bases between them. Germline CDR1 is MRHNA and CDR2 is SNTAGT. CDR3 sequence reads: CASSESGVPTDTQYF. Here the CDR3 DNA reads TGTGCCAGCAGTGAAAGCGGAGTCCCCACAGATACGCAGTATTTT.

This rearrangement joins TRBV10-1 to TRBJ2-7; no clear D gene. The CDR3 length is 13 residues. CDR1 and CDR2 from the germline V gene are WNHNN and SYGVQD (reference sequence). V lost 3 bases to trimming and J lost 6 bases, with 12 bases between them. CDR3: CASSDPRASEQYF. CDR3 coding DNA: TGCGCCAGCAGTGACCCTAGAGCCTCCGAGCAGTACTTC.

The chain links TRBV27 to TRBJ2-2; a weak D match, TRBD2 (5 bases). The CDR3 length is 15 residues. V was shortened by 5 bases and J by 4 bases, with 14 bases between the two germline ends. From germline, CDR1 is MNHEY and CDR2 SMNVEV (reference sequence). The chain's CDR3 is CASSPRTRSTGELFF. The CDR3 bases are TGTGCCAGCAGTCCCCGAACTAGAAGCACCGGGGAGCTGTTTTTT.

This chain joins TRBV9 and TRBJ1-1; no firm D call. Germline CDR1 and CDR2: SGDLS and YYNGEE. The V end lost 3 bases, the J end lost 4 bases, and 19 bases lay between the germline ends. This CDR3 spans 16 amino acids. CDR3 in DNA: TGTGCCAGCAGCGCCAAATTGATTAGCGGCAGCACTGAAGCTTTCTTT. Protein product: CASSAKLISGSTEAFF.

This chain uses TRBV5-5 with TRBJ2-3, with D perhaps TRBD1 (5 bases). This CDR3 comprises 15 residues. Between the trimmed V and J ends, which lost 2 bases and 4 bases, there was a span of 14 bases. The germline gives CDR1 SGHKS, CDR2 YYEKEE (reference sequence). CDR3 residues: CASSLLSGSADTQYF. CDR3 sequence (DNA): TGTGCCAGCAGCTTACTCTCAGGGTCGGCAGATACGCAGTATTTT.

J is TRBJ2-1 and V is TRBV18; TRBD2 agrees at 10 bases. Germline lookup yields CDR1 KGHSH and CDR2 LQKENI. CDR3 size: 17 residues. The V segment lost 3 bases and the J segment 6 bases; nucleotides outside the gene matches: 11. The CDR3 is CASSPNRLSSGSNEQFF. The CDR3 coding sequence is TGTGCCAGCTCACCCAACCGTTTGTCTAGCGGGAGCAATGAGCAGTTCTTC.